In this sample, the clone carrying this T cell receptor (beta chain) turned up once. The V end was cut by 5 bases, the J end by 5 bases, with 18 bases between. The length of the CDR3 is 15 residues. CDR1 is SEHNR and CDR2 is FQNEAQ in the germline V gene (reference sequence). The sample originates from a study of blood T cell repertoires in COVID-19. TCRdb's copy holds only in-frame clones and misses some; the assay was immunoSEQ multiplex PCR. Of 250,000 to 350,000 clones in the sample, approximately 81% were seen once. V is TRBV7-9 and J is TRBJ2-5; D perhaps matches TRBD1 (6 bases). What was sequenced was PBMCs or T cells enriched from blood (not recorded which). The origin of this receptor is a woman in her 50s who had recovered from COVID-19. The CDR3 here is CASSNEGVLAETQYF. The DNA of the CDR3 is TGTGCCAGCAGCAACGAGGGGGTCTTGGCGGAGACCCAGTACTTC.